These 6 T cell receptor beta chains were sequenced from one sample in a study of cytomegalovirus exposure and HLA in healthy donors. PCR primers comprised 60 Vbeta and 13 Jbeta primers. Libraries were prepared by immunoSEQ multiplex PCR; TCRdb keeps only in-frame clonotypes and omits some of them. The sample yields approximately 130,000 clones, around 78% seen once. The sequenced material came from PBMCs. These receptors were taken from a middle-aged woman in good health and CMV-seronegative.

The chain joins TRBV7-2 to TRBJ1-5; no reliable D call. The CDR3 runs to 12 residues. V was cut by 4 bases and J by 6 bases, with 7 bases left in between. Germline V lookup: CDR1 SGHTA, CDR2 FQGNSA. The DNA of the CDR3 is TGTGCCAGCAGCTCCCAGATTCAGCCCCAGCATTTT. This gives the protein CASSSQIQPQHF.

The chain combines TRBV5-1 with TRBJ2-7; TRBD1 matches 11 bases. The junction had 4 bases not matched to a gene; V was cut back by 3 bases and J by 5 bases. The germline V gene has CDR1 SGHRS and CDR2 YFSETQ. This CDR3 contains 14 residues. CDR3 sequence: CASSWTGGEDEQYF. The CDR3 DNA sequence: TGCGCCAGCAGCTGGACAGGGGGCGAGGACGAGCAGTACTTC.

The chain has TRBV28 and TRBJ1-2, with 9 nucleotides matching TRBD1. The CDR3 consists of 14 residues. With 6 bases clipped from V and 5 bases from J, the junction kept 7 bases outside the gene matches. CDR1 MDHEN and CDR2 SYDVKM come from the germline V gene. CDR3 sequence: CASSQQGAPYGYTF. The CDR3 DNA is TGTGCCAGCAGCCAACAGGGGGCCCCATATGGCTACACCTTC.

The rearrangement uses TRBV7-8 and TRBJ1-6; D is uncertain. The V end was cut by 2 bases, the J end by 10 bases, with 18 bases between. Germline V CDR1 and CDR2: SGHVS, FQNEAQ. This CDR3 has 16 residues. The CDR3 sequence is CASSLSIGFGGSPLHF. CDR3 sequence (DNA): TGTGCCAGCAGCTTAAGTATCGGGTTTGGAGGATCACCCCTCCACTTT.

As to this clone: At the DNA level, this CDR3 is encoded by other sequences in the same sample as well. This chain uses TRBV6-5 with TRBJ2-5; TRBD2 matches at 8 bases. Germline V lookup: CDR1 MNHEY, CDR2 SVGAGI. The ends lost 3 bases at V and 5 bases at J; junction bases unmatched: 8. This CDR3 has 15 amino acids. Here the CDR3 DNA reads TGTGCCAGCAGTTATGGGCTAGCGGGTGAGGAGACCCAGTACTTC. The encoded protein is CASSYGLAGEETQYF.

The V gene is TRBV13, the J gene TRBJ2-1, with D possibly TRBD1 on 5 matching bases. Germline loops: CDR1 PRHDT, CDR2 FYEKMQ (reference sequence). V was cut by 2 bases and J by 8 bases, with 10 bases left in between. CDR3 length: 13 amino acids. The CDR3 loop is CASSLLGVHEQFF. In DNA form, the CDR3 reads TGTGCCAGCAGCTTATTAGGGGTACATGAGCAGTTCTTC.